The rows below give T cell receptor beta chains drawn from one sample of a study of CD8 T cells in Susac syndrome. TCRdb used MiXCR to reprocess the immunoSEQ multiplex PCR reads, holding one entry per CDR3 protein. The sample carries about 110,000 distinct CDR3 sequences, 94% recorded once. Sample: CD8+ T cells from PBMCs. The receptors here all came from a human donor with Susac syndrome. The CDR3 runs from the conserved cysteine through the conserved F or W. Fields, in order: clone size, J gene, CDR3 length, D gene, V gene, CDR3 protein, CDR3 DNA. A D gene is named only where the DNA matches it firmly. The listing skips clone size in some rows; elsewhere it reads once, few, many or a size class.

clone size: -; J gene: TRBJ2-1; CDR3 length: 16; D gene: TRBD2; V gene: TRBV24-1; CDR3 protein: CATSGTSGGAYNEQFF; CDR3 DNA: TGTGCCACCTCCGGGACTAGCGGGGGGGCCTACAATGAGCAGTTCTTC
clone size: -; J gene: TRBJ2-5; CDR3 length: 12; D gene: TRBD1; V gene: TRBV9; CDR3 protein: CASDRGGETQYF; CDR3 DNA: TGTGCCAGCGACAGGGGTGGAGAGACCCAGTACTTC
clone size: -; J gene: TRBJ1-6; CDR3 length: 17; D gene: -; V gene: TRBV9; CDR3 protein: CASSVESRGTGNSPLHF; CDR3 DNA: TGTGCCAGCAGCGTAGAGTCGAGGGGGACGGGTAATTCACCCCTCCACTTT
clone size: -; J gene: TRBJ2-1; CDR3 length: 16; D gene: TRBD1; V gene: TRBV2; CDR3 protein: CASTLTGQGAYNEQFF; CDR3 DNA: TGTGCCAGCACCCTAACCGGACAGGGGGCCTACAATGAGCAGTTCTTC
clone size: -; J gene: TRBJ2-7; CDR3 length: 13; D gene: -; V gene: TRBV7-9; CDR3 protein: CASSFDSSYEQYF; CDR3 DNA: TGTGCCAGCAGCTTCGACAGTTCCTACGAGCAGTACTTC
clone size: -; J gene: TRBJ1-1; CDR3 length: 16; D gene: -; V gene: TRBV7-6; CDR3 protein: CASSPGIGDVNTEAFF; CDR3 DNA: TGTGCCAGCAGCCCCGGGATCGGGGATGTGAACACTGAAGCTTTCTTT
clone size: -; J gene: TRBJ1-5; CDR3 length: 15; D gene: -; V gene: TRBV7-2; CDR3 protein: CASSKDSGLNQPQHF; CDR3 DNA: TGTGCCAGCAGCAAGGATTCAGGGTTAAATCAGCCCCAGCATTTT
clone size: -; J gene: TRBJ2-3; CDR3 length: 13; D gene: -; V gene: TRBV27; CDR3 protein: CASSGGTMDTQYF; CDR3 DNA: TGTGCCAGCAGTGGGGGGACAATGGATACGCAGTATTTT
clone size: -; J gene: TRBJ2-1; CDR3 length: 14; D gene: TRBD2; V gene: TRBV6-1; CDR3 protein: CASMQRGVDNEQFF; CDR3 DNA: TGTGCCAGCATGCAGCGGGGGGTCGATAATGAGCAGTTCTTC
clone size: once; J gene: TRBJ2-7; CDR3 length: 15; D gene: TRBD1; V gene: TRBV4-1; CDR3 protein: CASSQPGQGTYEQYF; CDR3 DNA: TGCGCCAGCAGCCAACCGGGACAGGGGACATACGAGCAGTACTTC
clone size: -; J gene: TRBJ2-4; CDR3 length: 14; D gene: TRBD1; V gene: TRBV7-2; CDR3 protein: CASSLPGQGNIQYF; CDR3 DNA: TGTGCCAGCAGCTTACCGGGACAGGGGAACATTCAGTACTTC
clone size: -; J gene: TRBJ1-1; CDR3 length: 16; D gene: TRBD1; V gene: TRBV27; CDR3 protein: CASSLHTGGPNTEAFF; CDR3 DNA: TGTGCCAGCAGTCTTCATACAGGGGGCCCTAACACTGAAGCTTTCTTT
clone size: -; J gene: TRBJ2-1; CDR3 length: 19; D gene: -; V gene: TRBV13; CDR3 protein: CASSSFGQGIEGAYNEQFF; CDR3 DNA: TGTGCCAGCAGCTCCTTTGGGCAGGGGATTGAGGGGGCCTACAATGAGCAGTTCTTC
clone size: -; J gene: TRBJ2-1; CDR3 length: 13; D gene: -; V gene: TRBV6-5; CDR3 protein: CASSYSGVNEQFF; CDR3 DNA: TGTGCCAGCAGTTACTCGGGAGTCAATGAGCAGTTCTTC
clone size: -; J gene: TRBJ1-6; CDR3 length: 18; D gene: TRBD1; V gene: TRBV6-5; CDR3 protein: CASSYDPGTGGRNSPLHF; CDR3 DNA: TGTGCCAGCAGTTACGACCCGGGTACAGGGGGGCGCAATTCACCCCTCCACTTT
clone size: -; J gene: TRBJ2-1; CDR3 length: 14; D gene: TRBD1; V gene: TRBV2; CDR3 protein: CASKGQGGYNEQFF; CDR3 DNA: TGTGCCAGCAAAGGACAGGGGGGTTACAATGAGCAGTTCTTC
clone size: -; J gene: TRBJ2-7; CDR3 length: 11; D gene: -; V gene: TRBV12-3/TRBV12-4; CDR3 protein: CASSPLYEQYF; CDR3 DNA: TGTGCCAGCAGTCCCCTCTACGAGCAGTACTTC
clone size: -; J gene: TRBJ2-1; CDR3 length: 13; D gene: TRBD2; V gene: TRBV29-1; CDR3 protein: CSVDWTSGDEQFF; CDR3 DNA: TGCAGCGTCGATTGGACTAGCGGGGATGAGCAGTTCTTC
clone size: once; J gene: TRBJ2-3; CDR3 length: 11; D gene: -; V gene: TRBV24-1; CDR3 protein: CATSHDNTQYF; CDR3 DNA: TGTGCCACCAGTCACGATAATACGCAGTATTTT
clone size: -; J gene: TRBJ2-5; CDR3 length: 14; D gene: -; V gene: TRBV5-5; CDR3 protein: CASSLSGRRESMYF; CDR3 DNA: TGTGCCAGCAGCTTGTCCGGACGGAGAGAGTCAATGTACTTC
clone size: -; J gene: TRBJ2-4; CDR3 length: 14; D gene: -; V gene: TRBV5-6; CDR3 protein: CASSSRTEKNIQYF; CDR3 DNA: TGTGCCAGCAGCTCCCGGACAGAGAAAAACATTCAGTACTTC
clone size: -; J gene: TRBJ2-7; CDR3 length: 12; D gene: -; V gene: TRBV9; CDR3 protein: CASSVGDYEQYF; CDR3 DNA: TGTGCCAGCAGCGTAGGGGATTACGAGCAGTACTTC
clone size: once; J gene: TRBJ2-3; CDR3 length: 13; D gene: TRBD2; V gene: TRBV12-3/TRBV12-4; CDR3 protein: CASMDGGADTQYF; CDR3 DNA: TGTGCCAGCATGGACGGGGGGGCAGATACGCAGTATTTT
clone size: -; J gene: TRBJ2-3; CDR3 length: 17; D gene: -; V gene: TRBV4-3; CDR3 protein: CASSQDRGGPSTDTQYF; CDR3 DNA: TGCGCCAGCAGCCAAGATAGGGGGGGACCTAGCACAGATACGCAGTATTTT
clone size: -; J gene: TRBJ2-7; CDR3 length: 13; D gene: TRBD1; V gene: TRBV7-2; CDR3 protein: CASSIQGRYEQYF; CDR3 DNA: TGTGCCAGCAGCATACAGGGGAGATACGAGCAGTACTTC
clone size: -; J gene: TRBJ2-7; CDR3 length: 14; D gene: TRBD1; V gene: TRBV27; CDR3 protein: CASSLSGTGGEQYF; CDR3 DNA: TGTGCCAGCAGTTTATCGGGGACAGGGGGCGAGCAGTACTTC
clone size: -; J gene: TRBJ1-2; CDR3 length: 14; D gene: -; V gene: TRBV24-1; CDR3 protein: CATSDSGTNYGYTF; CDR3 DNA: TGTGCCACCAGTGATTCGGGGACTAACTATGGCTACACCTTC
clone size: -; J gene: TRBJ2-3; CDR3 length: 16; D gene: TRBD2; V gene: TRBV12-3/TRBV12-4; CDR3 protein: CASSLRLAGSTDTQYF; CDR3 DNA: TGTGCCAGCAGCCTCAGACTAGCGGGAAGCACAGATACGCAGTATTTT
clone size: once; J gene: TRBJ2-2; CDR3 length: 15; D gene: -; V gene: TRBV6-5; CDR3 protein: CASSLSDPPSGELFF; CDR3 DNA: TGTGCCAGCAGTCTTAGCGACCCGCCTTCCGGGGAGCTGTTTTTT
clone size: -; J gene: TRBJ2-1; CDR3 length: 16; D gene: -; V gene: TRBV7-8; CDR3 protein: CASSFYGGGDGNEQFF; CDR3 DNA: TGTGCCAGCAGCTTTTATGGAGGGGGCGACGGCAATGAGCAGTTCTTC
clone size: -; J gene: TRBJ1-1; CDR3 length: 13; D gene: -; V gene: TRBV2; CDR3 protein: CASSAAANTEAFF; CDR3 DNA: TGTGCCAGCAGTGCTGCAGCAAACACTGAAGCTTTCTTT
clone size: -; J gene: TRBJ2-5; CDR3 length: 14; D gene: -; V gene: TRBV29-1; CDR3 protein: CSVLTVVIGETQYF; CDR3 DNA: TGCAGCGTGCTGACAGTAGTTATTGGAGAGACCCAGTACTTC
clone size: -; J gene: TRBJ1-5; CDR3 length: 15; D gene: TRBD1; V gene: TRBV19; CDR3 protein: CASRPRTGVNQPQHF; CDR3 DNA: TGTGCCAGTAGACCACGTACAGGGGTCAATCAGCCCCAGCATTTT
clone size: -; J gene: TRBJ2-7; CDR3 length: 13; D gene: -; V gene: TRBV5-6; CDR3 protein: CASSLRYTYEQYF; CDR3 DNA: TGTGCCAGCAGCTTGAGGTACACCTACGAGCAGTACTTC
clone size: -; J gene: TRBJ1-3; CDR3 length: 12; D gene: -; V gene: TRBV20-1; CDR3 protein: CSARDRGNTIYF; CDR3 DNA: TGCAGTGCTAGAGACAGGGGAAACACCATATATTTT
clone size: -; J gene: TRBJ2-2; CDR3 length: 14; D gene: -; V gene: TRBV28; CDR3 protein: CASSPGLMAGELFF; CDR3 DNA: TGTGCCAGCAGTCCGGGACTCATGGCCGGGGAGCTGTTTTTT
clone size: -; J gene: TRBJ2-7; CDR3 length: 13; D gene: TRBD1; V gene: TRBV5-4; CDR3 protein: CASSWGQGDEQYF; CDR3 DNA: TGTGCCAGCAGCTGGGGACAGGGGGACGAGCAGTACTTC